Each of the 17 T cell receptor beta chains below was sequenced from the same sample in a study of T cell changes during pregnancy in multiple sclerosis. The data were produced by immunoSEQ multiplex PCR, yet TCRdb's version contains in-frame clones alone and is incomplete. Of around 80,000 clones detected, around 92% appear once; the ten largest clones hold around 2.6%. Source: peripheral blood, taken before pregnancy. The receptors stem from a female donor with multiple sclerosis, enrolled in a pregnancy study.

The rearrangement uses TRBV19 and TRBJ2-7; D possibly corresponds to TRBD1 (5 bases). The V end was cut by 5 bases, the J end by 2 bases, with 16 bases between. Germline CDR1 reads LNHDA; CDR2 reads SQIVND (reference sequence). The CDR3 contains 15 residues. The CDR3 region is CASSAQGFETYEQYF. DNA of the CDR3: TGTGCCAGTAGTGCCCAGGGTTTCGAGACCTACGAGCAGTACTTC.

This clone showed up just once. The chain carries TRBV5-1 and TRBJ2-7, with TRBD1 matching 11 bases. V lost 3 bases and J lost 6; bases outside the gene matches: 2. The CDR3 sequence is 13 residues long. Germline V gene sequence: CDR1 SGHRS, CDR2 YFSETQ. CDR3 protein: CASSWGQGGEQYF. CDR3 nucleotide sequence: TGCGCCAGCAGCTGGGGACAGGGGGGCGAGCAGTACTTC.

V gene TRBV5-8 combines with J gene TRBJ2-7; 8 nucleotides line up with TRBD2. V was clipped by 4 bases and J by 1 base; unmatched bases: 10. CDR3 length: 16 amino acids. Germline lookup yields CDR1 SGHTS and CDR2 YDEGEE. The CDR3, as DNA: TGTGCCAGCAGCAGATTTGGACTAGCTGGATCCTACGAGCAGTACTTC. Residues: CASSRFGLAGSYEQYF.

The V and J genes are TRBV5-1 and TRBJ2-1; D not resolved. Germline loops: CDR1 SGHRS, CDR2 YFSETQ. The germline V and J ends were trimmed by 3 bases and 8 bases, with 15 bases remaining between them. The CDR3 has 14 residues. In nucleotides, the CDR3 is TGCGCCAGCAGCTCGGAACCTAGGCGTGATGAGCAGTTCTTC. This sequence encodes CASSSEPRRDEQFF. The full variable domain, rest sourced from reference TRBV5-1 and TRBJ2-1, is KAGVTQTPRYLIKTRGQQVTLSCSPISGHRSVSWYQQTPGQGLQFLFEYFSETQRNKGNFPGRFSGRQFSNSRSEMNVSTLELGDSALYLCASSSEPRRDEQFFGPGTRLTVL.

The rearrangement links TRBV14 to TRBJ2-7; 9 bases line up with TRBD2. CDR3 length equals 14 residues. V shed 3 bases and J 4 bases; nucleotides not matched to a gene: 4. The V gene's germline CDR1 is SGHDN and CDR2 FVKESK. The CDR3 DNA reads as TGTGCCAGCAGCCAGGCGGGAGGGTTATACGAGCAGTACTTC. Encoded protein: CASSQAGGLYEQYF.

The chain combines TRBV2 with TRBJ1-1; D possibly corresponds to TRBD1 (5 bases). This CDR3 contains 13 residues. Trimming took 10 bases from V and 1 from J, leaving 13 bases between them. The germline V gene has CDR1 SNHLY and CDR2 FYNNEI. CDR3: CATPGGGNTEAFF. The CDR3 nucleotides are TGTGCCACGCCCGGCGGGGGGAACACTGAAGCTTTCTTT.

The chain has TRBV28 and TRBJ1-5; no reliable D call. V gave up 4 bases and J gave up 9 bases, with 7 bases separating them. Germline CDR1 and CDR2: MDHEN and SYDVKM. This CDR3 comprises 11 residues. The CDR3 sequence is CASSSGGPQHF. The CDR3 region has the DNA TGTGCCAGCAGTTCAGGAGGGCCCCAGCATTTT.

V is TRBV5-1 and J is TRBJ1-4, with 10 positions matching TRBD1. CDR1 and CDR2 (germline): SGHRS, YFSETQ. With V trimmed by 2 bases and J by 7 bases, 11 bases remained unmatched. The CDR3 sequence is 17 residues long. The CDR3 nucleotides read TGCGCCAGCAGCTTAGACGAGACAGGGGGCTTAGGTGAAAAACTGTTTTTT. Translated, it gives CASSLDETGGLGEKLFF.

This clone was observed a few times. The chain has TRBV25-1 and TRBJ1-2, with D maybe TRBD1 (5 bases). The ends were cut back, 1 base at V and 2 bases at J, with 8 bases in the middle. CDR3 length: 14 residues. Per germline, CDR1 MGHDK and CDR2 SYGVNS. The DNA for the CDR3 is TGTGCCAGCAGTGAATCGGGGGTCAACTATGGCTACACCTTC. It translates to CASSESGVNYGYTF.

The chain is built from TRBV5-1 and TRBJ2-7; 8 bases agree with TRBD2. Unmatched junction bases numbered 5, after V lost 4 bases and J lost 2 bases. Germline V gives CDR1 SGHRS, CDR2 YFSETQ. This CDR3 spans 14 amino acids. CDR3 in DNA: TGCGCCAGCAGCAAGCGGGAGACCCCCTACGAGCAGTACTTC. Its translation is CASSKRETPYEQYF. The full variable domain, with the rest looked up from reference TRBV5-1 and TRBJ2-7, is KAGVTQTPRYLIKTRGQQVTLSCSPISGHRSVSWYQQTPGQGLQFLFEYFSETQRNKGNFPGRFSGRQFSNSRSEMNVSTLELGDSALYLCASSKRETPYEQYFGPGTRLTVT.

The chain couples TRBV25-1 to TRBJ2-5; D ambiguous. The better agreement between TRBJ2-7 and the DNA end casts doubt on the J call. Germline CDR1 and CDR2: MGHDK and SYGVNS. This CDR3 spans 11 amino acids. The CDR3 nucleotides read TGTGCCAGCAGTGACTTCTCCGAGCAGTACTTC. Protein sequence: CASSDFSEQYF.

The rearrangement links TRBV30 to TRBJ2-2; D uncertain. This CDR3 region has 11 residues. Germline V gene lookup returns CDR1 GTSNPN and CDR2 SVGIG (reference sequence). Trimming shortened V by 3 bases and J by 5 bases, and 4 bases separated the two germline ends. In DNA, the CDR3 is TGTGCCTGGAGGCGGACCGGGGAGCTGTTTTTT. Its translation: CAWRRTGELFF.

A single count supports this clone. The rearrangement links TRBV7-6 to TRBJ2-1; D may be TRBD2 (5 bases). Trimming removed 5 bases at V and 1 base at J, with 15 bases between. This CDR3 comprises 16 residues. Germline-derived CDR1 and CDR2 are SGHVS and FNYEAQ. CDR3 coding DNA: TGTGCCAGCAGCAACGATGAACTAGAGTCCTACAATGAGCAGTTCTTC. This gives the protein CASSNDELESYNEQFF.

The rearrangement joins TRBV4-1 to TRBJ1-5; 7 nucleotides match TRBD1. There are 19 residues in the CDR3. Germline loops: CDR1 MGHRA, CDR2 YSYEKL. V dropped 4 bases and J dropped 0; count of bases not matched to a gene: 15. CDR3 sequence (DNA): TGCGCCAGCAGCCGGAGGGTCCCAGAAGGGACAGATAGCAATCAGCCCCAGCATTTT. It translates to CASSRRVPEGTDSNQPQHF.

The gene calls are TRBV7-3 and TRBJ1-3; the D is unclear. Germline V gives CDR1 SGHTA, CDR2 FQGTGA. The CDR3 consists of 14 residues. V dropped 2 bases and J dropped 2 bases, with 7 bases sitting between them. The CDR3 nucleotides read TGTGCCAGCAGCTTAGTGGGCCCTGGAAACACCATATATTTT. The encoded protein is CASSLVGPGNTIYF.

The V gene is TRBV7-2, the J gene TRBJ1-2; the D gene is possibly TRBD1 (5 bases). V was cut by 2 bases and J by 1 base, with 14 bases left in between. The CDR3 consists of 16 residues. Germline V gene lookup returns CDR1 SGHTA and CDR2 FQGNSA. CDR3 in DNA: TGTGCCAGCAGCTTACTCCGTGGGGCAGTTAACTATGGCTACACCTTC. Translated: CASSLLRGAVNYGYTF.

CDR3 bases: TGTGCCAGCAGCTTGTCAGGGAATGAGCAGTTCTTC. The encoded protein is CASSLSGNEQFF. This chain uses TRBV5-4 with TRBJ2-1; D is perhaps TRBD1 (5 bases). The V gene lost 1 base and the J gene lost 7 bases, with 6 bases spanning the gap. Germline CDR1 and CDR2: SGHNT and YYREEE (reference sequence). The CDR3 is 12 amino acids.